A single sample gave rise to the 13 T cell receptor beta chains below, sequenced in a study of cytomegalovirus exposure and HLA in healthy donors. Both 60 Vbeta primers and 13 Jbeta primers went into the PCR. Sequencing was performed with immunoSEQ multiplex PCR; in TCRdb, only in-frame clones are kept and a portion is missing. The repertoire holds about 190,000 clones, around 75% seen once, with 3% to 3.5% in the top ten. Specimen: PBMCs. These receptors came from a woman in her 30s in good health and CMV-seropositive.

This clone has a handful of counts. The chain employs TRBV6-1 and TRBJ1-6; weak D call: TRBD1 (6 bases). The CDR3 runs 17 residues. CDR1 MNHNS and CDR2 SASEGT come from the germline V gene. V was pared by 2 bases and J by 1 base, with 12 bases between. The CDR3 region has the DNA TGTGCCAGCAGTGAAAACAGGGCGATGTCCTATAATTCACCCCTCCACTTT. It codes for CASSENRAMSYNSPLHF.

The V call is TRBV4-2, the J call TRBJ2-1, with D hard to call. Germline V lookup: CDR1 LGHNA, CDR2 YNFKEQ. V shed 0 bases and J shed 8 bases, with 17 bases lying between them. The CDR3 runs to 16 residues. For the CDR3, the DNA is TGTGCCAGCAGCCAAGAGAACGTCGGAGCAGTCGATGAGCAGTTCTTC. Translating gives CASSQENVGAVDEQFF.

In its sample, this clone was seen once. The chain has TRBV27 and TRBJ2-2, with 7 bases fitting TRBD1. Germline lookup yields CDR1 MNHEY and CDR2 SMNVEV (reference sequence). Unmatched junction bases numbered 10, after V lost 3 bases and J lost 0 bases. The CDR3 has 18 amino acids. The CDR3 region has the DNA TGTGCCAGCAGTTTGCGACAGGGCGTCCCCACGAACACCGGGGAGCTGTTTTTT. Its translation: CASSLRQGVPTNTGELFF.

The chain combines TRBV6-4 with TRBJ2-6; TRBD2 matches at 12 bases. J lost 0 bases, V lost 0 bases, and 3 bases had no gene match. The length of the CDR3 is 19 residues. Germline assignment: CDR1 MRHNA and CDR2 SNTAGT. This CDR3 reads CASSDSTSGSYSGANVLTF. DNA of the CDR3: TGTGCCAGCAGTGACTCGACTAGCGGGAGCTACTCTGGGGCCAACGTCCTGACTTTC.

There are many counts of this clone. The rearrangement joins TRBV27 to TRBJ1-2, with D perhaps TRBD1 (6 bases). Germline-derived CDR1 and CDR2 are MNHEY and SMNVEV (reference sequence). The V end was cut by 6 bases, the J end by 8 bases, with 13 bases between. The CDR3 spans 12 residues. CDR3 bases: TGTGCCAGCAGCCCACAGGGCGGGGGCTACACCTTC. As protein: CASSPQGGGYTF.

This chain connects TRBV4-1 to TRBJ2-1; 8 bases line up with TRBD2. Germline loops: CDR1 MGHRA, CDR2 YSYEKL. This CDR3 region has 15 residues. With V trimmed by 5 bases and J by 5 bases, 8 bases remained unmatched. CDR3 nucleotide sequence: TGCGCCAGCAGCGAGCGGGAGTCAGTAAACAATGAGCAGTTCTTC. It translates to CASSERESVNNEQFF.

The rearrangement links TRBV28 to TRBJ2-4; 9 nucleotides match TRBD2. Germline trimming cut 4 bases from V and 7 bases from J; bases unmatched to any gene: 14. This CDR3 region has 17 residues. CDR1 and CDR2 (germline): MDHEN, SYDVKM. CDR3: CASSSLLSGSSGNIQYF. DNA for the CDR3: TGTGCCAGCAGTTCGCTACTTAGCGGGAGTTCTGGTAACATTCAGTACTTC.

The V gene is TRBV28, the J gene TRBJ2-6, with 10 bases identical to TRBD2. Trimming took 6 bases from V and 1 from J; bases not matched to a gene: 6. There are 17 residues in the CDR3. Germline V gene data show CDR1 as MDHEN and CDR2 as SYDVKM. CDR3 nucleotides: TGTGCCAGCAGACAAGCGGGAGGGGCATCTGGGGCCAACGTCCTGACTTTC. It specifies CASRQAGGASGANVLTF.

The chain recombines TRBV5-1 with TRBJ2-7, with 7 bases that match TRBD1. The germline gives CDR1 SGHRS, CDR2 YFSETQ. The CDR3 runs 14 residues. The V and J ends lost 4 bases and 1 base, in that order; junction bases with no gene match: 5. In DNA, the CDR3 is TGCGCCAGCAGCCCGGGGACAGATTCCTACGAGCAGTACTTC. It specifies CASSPGTDSYEQYF.

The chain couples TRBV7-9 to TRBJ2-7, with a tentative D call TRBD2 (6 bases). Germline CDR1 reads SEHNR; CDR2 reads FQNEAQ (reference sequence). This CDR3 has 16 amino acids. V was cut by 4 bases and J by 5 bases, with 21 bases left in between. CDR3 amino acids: CASSSWGGIVLDEQYF. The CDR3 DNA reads TGTGCCAGCAGCTCCTGGGGCGGGATCGTCTTGGACGAGCAGTACTTC. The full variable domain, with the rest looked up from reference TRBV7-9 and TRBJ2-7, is DTGVSQNPRHKITKRGQNVTFRCDPISEHNRLYWYRQTLGQGPEFLTYFQNEAQLEKSRLLSDRFSAERPKGSFSTLEIQRTEQGDSAMYLCASSSWGGIVLDEQYFGPGTRLTVT.

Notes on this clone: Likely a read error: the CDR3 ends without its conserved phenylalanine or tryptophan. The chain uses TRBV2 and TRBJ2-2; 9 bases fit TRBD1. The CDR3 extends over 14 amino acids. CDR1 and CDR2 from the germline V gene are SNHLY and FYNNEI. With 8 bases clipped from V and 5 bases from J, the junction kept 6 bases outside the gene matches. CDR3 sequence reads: CASSGTGQTGELFL. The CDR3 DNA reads TGTGCCAGCTCCGGGACAGGGCAAACCGGGGAGCTGTTTCTT.

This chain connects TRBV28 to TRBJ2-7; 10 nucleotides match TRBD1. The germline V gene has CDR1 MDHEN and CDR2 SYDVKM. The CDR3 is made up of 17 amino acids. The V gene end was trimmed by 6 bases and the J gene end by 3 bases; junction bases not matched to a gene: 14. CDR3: CASSAPRTRTGGYEQYF. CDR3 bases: TGTGCCAGCAGCGCTCCCCGAACCCGGACAGGGGGCTACGAGCAGTACTTC.

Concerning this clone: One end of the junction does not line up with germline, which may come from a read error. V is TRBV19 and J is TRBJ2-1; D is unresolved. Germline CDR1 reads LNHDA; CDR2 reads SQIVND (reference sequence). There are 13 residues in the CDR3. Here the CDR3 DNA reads TGTGCCAGTAGTGTAGACCCTCGGTATGAGCAGTTCTTC. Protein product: CASSVDPRYEQFF.